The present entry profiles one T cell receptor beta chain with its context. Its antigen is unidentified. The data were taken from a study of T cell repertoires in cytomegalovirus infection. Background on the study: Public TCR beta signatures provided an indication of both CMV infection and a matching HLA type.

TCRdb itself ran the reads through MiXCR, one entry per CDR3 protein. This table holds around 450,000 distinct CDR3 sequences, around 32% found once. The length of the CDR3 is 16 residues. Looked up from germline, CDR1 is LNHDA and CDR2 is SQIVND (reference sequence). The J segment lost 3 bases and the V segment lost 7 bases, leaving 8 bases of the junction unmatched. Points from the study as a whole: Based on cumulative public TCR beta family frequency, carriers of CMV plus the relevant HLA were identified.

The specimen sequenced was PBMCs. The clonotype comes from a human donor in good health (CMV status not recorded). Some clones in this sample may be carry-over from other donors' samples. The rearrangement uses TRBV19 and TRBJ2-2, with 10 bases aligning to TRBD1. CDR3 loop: CASNQRGTGDTGELFF. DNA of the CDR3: TGTGCCAGTAATCAACGGGGGACAGGGGACACCGGGGAGCTGTTTTTT.